Below, one T cell receptor (beta chain) is given with its context. Its antigen is undetermined. This entry belongs to a study of STAT3 mutations in large granular lymphocyte leukemia. Study-level results: In about 35% of the 18 patients, new TCR clonotypes emerged after therapy. Every T-LGLL patient had at least one immunodominant TCRbeta clonotype.

Sequenced by immunoSEQ multiplex PCR; TCRdb stores in-frame clones only, minus some. Among 30,000 to 40,000 clones, approximately 83% were seen once, and the ten largest hold 12%. Trimming removed 3 bases at V and 4 bases at J, with 16 bases between. CDR3 size: 16 residues. Germline CDR1 GTSNPN, CDR2 SVGIG (reference sequence). The sequence derives from a man aged 60 to 75 with T-cell large granular lymphocyte leukemia. Some clones in this sample may be carry-over from other donors' samples. The J gene is TRBJ1-6, the V gene TRBV30, with D maybe TRBD1 (5 bases). Sequenced input: peripheral blood mononuclear cells. The CDR3 is CAWRIRGGIYNSPLHF. The CDR3 DNA sequence: TGTGCCTGGAGGATTCGGGGGGGAATTTATAATTCACCCCTCCACTTT.